This TCR beta chain emerged from a study of blood T cell repertoires in COVID-19. Study summary: Some COVID-19 samples were acute and others convalescent; all came from the United States, Italy and Spain.

Cohort placement rested on clinical history that participants reported themselves. Method: immunoSEQ multiplex PCR; TCRdb's copy keeps in-frame clones and lacks some. The sample comprises approximately 440,000 clones, around 91% of which are singletons, and around 0.6% rests with the top ten. The CDR3 has 16 amino acids. Germline V gene sequence: CDR1 MDHEN, CDR2 SYDVKM. V shed 5 bases, J shed 9 bases, and the junction held 12 bases outside the gene matches. In its sample, this clone was seen once. The rearrangement joins TRBV28 to TRBJ2-2, with 10 bases matching TRBD2. Material: PBMCs or T cells enriched from blood (not recorded which). This TCR was recovered from a man younger than 35 who had recovered from COVID-19. This chain's CDR3 is CASSSASGSGTRELFF. The CDR3 DNA follows: TGTGCCAGCAGTAGTGCTAGCGGGAGTGGAACCCGGGAGCTGTTTTTT.